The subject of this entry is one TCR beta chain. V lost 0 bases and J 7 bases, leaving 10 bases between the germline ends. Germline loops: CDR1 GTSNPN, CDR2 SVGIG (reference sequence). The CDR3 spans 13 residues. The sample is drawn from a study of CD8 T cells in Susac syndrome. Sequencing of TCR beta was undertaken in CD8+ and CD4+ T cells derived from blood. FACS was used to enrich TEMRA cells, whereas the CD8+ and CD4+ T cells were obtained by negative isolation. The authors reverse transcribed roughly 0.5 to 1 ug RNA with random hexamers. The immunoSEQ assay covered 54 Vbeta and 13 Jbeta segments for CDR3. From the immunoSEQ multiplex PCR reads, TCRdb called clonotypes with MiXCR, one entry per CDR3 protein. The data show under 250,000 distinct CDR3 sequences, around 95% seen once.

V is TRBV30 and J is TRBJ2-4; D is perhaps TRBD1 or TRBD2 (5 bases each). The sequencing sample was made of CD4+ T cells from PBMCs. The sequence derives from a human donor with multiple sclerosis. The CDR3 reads CAWSVGRDNIQYF. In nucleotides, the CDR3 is TGTGCCTGGAGTGTTGGCAGGGACAACATTCAGTACTTC.